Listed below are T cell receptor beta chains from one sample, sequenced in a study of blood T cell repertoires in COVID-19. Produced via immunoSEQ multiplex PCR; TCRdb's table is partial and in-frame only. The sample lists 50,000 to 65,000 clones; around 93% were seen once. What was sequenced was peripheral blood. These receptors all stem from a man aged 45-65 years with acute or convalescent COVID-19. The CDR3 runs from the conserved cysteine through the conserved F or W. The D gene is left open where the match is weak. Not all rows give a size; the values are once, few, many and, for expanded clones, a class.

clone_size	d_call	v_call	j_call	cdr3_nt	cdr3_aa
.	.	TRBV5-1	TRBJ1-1	TGCGCCAGCAGCTCCAACCTGCCGGGAGAAAACACTGAAGCTTTCTTT	CASSSNLPGENTEAFF
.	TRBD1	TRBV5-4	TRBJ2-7	TGTGCCAGCAGCTCCAGGGACAGCTACGAGCAGTACTTC	CASSSRDSYEQYF
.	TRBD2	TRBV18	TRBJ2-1	TGTGCCAGCTCAGCCAGCGGGGGCACCTACAATGAGCAGTTCTTC	CASSASGGTYNEQFF
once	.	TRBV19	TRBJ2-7	TGTGCCAGCATCTATAAGGCCCGGGATAGCTCCTACGAGCAGTACTTC	CASIYKARDSSYEQYF
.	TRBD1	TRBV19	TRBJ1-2	TGTGCCAGTAGCTCGGGACAGGGGGCGTGGGGCTACACCTTC	CASSSGQGAWGYTF
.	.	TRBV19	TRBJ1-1	TGTGCCAGTAGCCAACAGGGGAACACTGAAGCTTTCTTT	CASSQQGNTEAFF
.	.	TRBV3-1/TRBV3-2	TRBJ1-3	TGTGCCAGCAGCACTACAAGTAGCTCTGGAAACACCATATATTTT	CASSTTSSSGNTIYF
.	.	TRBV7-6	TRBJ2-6	TGTGCCAGCAGCTTAGGAACAGCTGACTCTGGGGCCAACGTCCTGACTTTC	CASSLGTADSGANVLTF
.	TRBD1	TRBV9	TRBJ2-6	TGTGCCAGCAGCGTAGCTCATGGAGGGACAGGGGCACTCGTAGTCCTGACTTTC	CASSVAHGGTGALVVLTF
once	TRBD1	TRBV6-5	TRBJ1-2	TGTGCCAGCACCTCACCCCGGACAGGACTAGGCTACACCTTC	CASTSPRTGLGYTF
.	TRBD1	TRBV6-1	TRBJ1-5	TGTGCCAGCAGTGAATCCGGGACAGGGGTTAGGTCTGAAAGTCAGCCCCAGCATTTT	CASSESGTGVRSESQPQHF
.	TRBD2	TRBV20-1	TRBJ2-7	TGCAGTGCTAGTTTCGCGGGGGCCTACGAGCAGTACTTC	CSASFAGAYEQYF
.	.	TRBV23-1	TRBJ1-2	TGCGCCAGCCTGGGCAGGGGCTCGAGCGGCTACACCTTC	CASLGRGSSGYTF
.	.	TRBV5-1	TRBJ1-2	TGCGCCAGCAGCGGACTAGCGGCAGCAGCCTATGGCTACACCTTC	CASSGLAAAAYGYTF
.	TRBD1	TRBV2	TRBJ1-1	TGTGCCAGCAGTGATACAAACAGGGGCACTGAAGCTTTCTTT	CASSDTNRGTEAFF
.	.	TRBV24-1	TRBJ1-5	TGTGCCACCAGTGATTCAGGGAATCAGCCCCAGCATTTT	CATSDSGNQPQHF
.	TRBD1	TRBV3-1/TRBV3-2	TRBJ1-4	TGTGCCAGCAGCCGTCGCGACAGGGGAGATGAAAAACTGTTTTTT	CASSRRDRGDEKLFF
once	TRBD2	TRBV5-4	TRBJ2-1	TGTGCCAGCAGCTTGGCTAGCGGGGGGCGGTACAATGAGCAGTTCTTC	CASSLASGGRYNEQFF
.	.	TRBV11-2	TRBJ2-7	TGTGCCAGCAGCTTGTTCGTCAGTTCCTACGAGCAGTACTTC	CASSLFVSSYEQYF
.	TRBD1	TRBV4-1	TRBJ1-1	TGCGCCAGCAGCCAGGAAGACAGGGAAGAAACTGAAGCTTTCTTT	CASSQEDREETEAFF
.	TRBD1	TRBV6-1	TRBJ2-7	TGTGCCAGCAGTGACGGGGGCACCGGGACAGGGGAGCAGTACTTC	CASSDGGTGTGEQYF
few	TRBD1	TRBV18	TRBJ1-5	TGTGCCAGCTCCCCTACAGGGGGGGAGCCCCAGCATTTT	CASSPTGGEPQHF
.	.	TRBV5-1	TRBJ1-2	TGCGCCAGCAGCTTTGCCTCCTTACAGGGCGGCACCTTC	CASSFASLQGGTF
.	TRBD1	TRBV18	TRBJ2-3	TGTGCCAGCTCACCCTTCCGGACAGGAGTTAGCACAGATACGCAGTATTTT	CASSPFRTGVSTDTQYF
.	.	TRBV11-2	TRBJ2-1	TGTGCCAGCAGCTTAGGTGCCTCGCGGGACTTATATATTGAGCAGTTCTTC	CASSLGASRDLYIEQFF
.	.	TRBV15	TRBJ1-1	TGTGCCACCAGCCCCGGGGGGGCAGGGGAAAACACTGAAGCTTTCTTT	CATSPGGAGENTEAFF
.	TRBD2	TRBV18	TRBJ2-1	TGTGCCAGCTCGTACCGGACTAGCGGGGAGGGCAATGAGCAGTTCTTC	CASSYRTSGEGNEQFF
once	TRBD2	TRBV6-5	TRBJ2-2	TGTGCCACCATTAGCGGGGGGACGGGCGGGGAGCTGTTTTTT	CATISGGTGGELFF
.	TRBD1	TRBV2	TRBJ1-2	TGTGCCAGCAGTCGGGACAGGGCGGACGGCTACACCTTC	CASSRDRADGYTF
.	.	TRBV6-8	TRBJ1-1	TGTGCCAGCAGGACCTACAGGGAAAGAGGAGCGACTGAAGCTTTCTTT	CASRTYRERGATEAFF
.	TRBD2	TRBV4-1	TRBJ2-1	TGCGCCAGCAGCCAATCCGGGGGGACCCCTCGGAATGAGCAGTTCTTC	CASSQSGGTPRNEQFF